Listed here are 17 T cell receptor beta chains from one sample, sequenced in a study of OX40 agonist ivuxolimab in advanced cancers. Profiled with immunoSEQ multiplex PCR; TCRdb holds only in-frame clones, not every one. The sample holds some 59,000 clones; approximately 82% are singletons and the top ten take under 4.5%. Here the sequenced sample was CD4+ or CD8+ T cells sorted from blood, taken in a trial of the OX40 agonist ivuxolimab. These receptors originate from an adult with an advanced solid tumor such as melanoma, head and neck, liver or kidney cancer.

The chain couples TRBV6-1 to TRBJ2-5, with D tentatively TRBD2 (5 bases). The V gene's germline CDR1 is MNHNS and CDR2 SASEGT. The CDR3 is 15 amino acids. The germline V and J ends were trimmed by 0 bases and 3 bases, with 11 bases remaining between them. The CDR3 region has the DNA TGTGCCAGCAGTGAAGCGTACGGAGGCGAAGAGACCCAGTACTTC. The encoded protein is CASSEAYGGEETQYF.

The rearrangement uses TRBV7-4 and TRBJ1-2; D remains unclear. Germline loops: CDR1 SGHVT, CDR2 SQSDAQ. This CDR3 is 12 amino acids long. V dropped 3 bases and J dropped 4 bases, with 6 bases sitting between them. The DNA for the CDR3 is TGTGCCAGCAGCTTTATATCCTATGGCTACACCTTC. Its protein product is CASSFISYGYTF. The full variable domain, its missing parts supplied by reference TRBV7-4 and TRBJ1-2, is GAGVSQSPRYKVAKRGRDVALRCDSISGHVTLYWYRQTLGQGSEVLTYSQSDAQRDKSGRPSGRFSAERPERSVSTLKIQRTEQGDSAVYLCASSFISYGYTFGSGTRLTVV.

The gene calls are TRBV19 and TRBJ2-7, with 7 bases identical to TRBD1. In germline, CDR1 is LNHDA, CDR2 SQIVND (reference sequence). V shed 4 bases, J shed 1 base, and the junction held 10 bases outside the gene matches. This CDR3 comprises 16 residues. This chain's CDR3 is CASSTPRRGRSYEQYF. CDR3 in DNA: TGTGCCAGTAGTACCCCCCGCAGGGGGAGATCCTACGAGCAGTACTTC.

The chain employs TRBV6-5 and TRBJ1-1; D not resolved. Germline V gene data show CDR1 as MNHEY and CDR2 as SVGAGI. V lost 9 bases and J 3 bases, leaving 14 bases between the germline ends. The CDR3 has 13 residues. The CDR3 nucleotides read TGTGCCAGTTCGAGGTCCTTGGACACTGAAGCTTTCTTT. Amino acids: CASSRSLDTEAFF.

This clone was observed once. The chain employs TRBV5-1 and TRBJ1-4; D call uncertain. Deletions cut 0 bases from V and 3 bases from J, with 6 bases between. CDR1 and CDR2 from the germline V gene are SGHRS and YFSETQ. CDR3 length equals 14 residues. The CDR3 bases are TGCGCCAGCAGCTTGGAGCAGGCTAATGAAAAACTGTTTTTT. This gives the protein CASSLEQANEKLFF.

The chain carries TRBV27 and TRBJ2-1, with D possibly being TRBD1 or TRBD2 (5 bases each). The CDR3 is 16 residues long. Trimming removed 4 bases from V and 4 bases from J, with 17 bases in between. Germline V gene lookup returns CDR1 MNHEY and CDR2 SMNVEV (reference sequence). The CDR3 sequence: CASSSPGTNWYNEQFF. CDR3 DNA sequence: TGTGCCAGCAGTTCCCCCGGGACCAACTGGTACAATGAGCAGTTCTTC.

The chain carries TRBV19 and TRBJ1-1, with D possibly being TRBD1 (6 bases). The length of the CDR3 is 14 residues. CDR1 is LNHDA and CDR2 is SQIVND in the germline V gene (reference sequence). V gave up 4 bases and J gave up 2 bases, with 11 bases separating them. The CDR3 nucleotides read TGTGCCAGTAGTAAGCCAGGGGTTAACACTGAAGCTTTCTTT. Translating gives CASSKPGVNTEAFF. The variable domain in full, completed from reference TRBV19 and TRBJ1-1, reads DGGITQSPKYLFRKEGQNVTLSCEQNLNHDAMYWYRQDPGQGLRLIYYSQIVNDFQKGDIAEGYSVSREKKESFPLTVTSAQKNPTAFYLCASSKPGVNTEAFFGQGTRLTVV.

The sample holds one count of this clone. The rearrangement uses TRBV7-9 and TRBJ2-1; 10 bases are a match to TRBD1. The CDR3 runs 17 residues. V dropped 5 bases and J dropped 6; count of bases not matched to a gene: 13. Per the germline V gene, CDR1 is SEHNR and CDR2 is FQNEAQ (reference sequence). The CDR3 nucleotides read TGTGCCAGCAGCATCGTGGGGGACAGGGGATCGGCCAATGAGCAGTTCTTC. Translated: CASSIVGDRGSANEQFF.

The rearrangement joins TRBV5-8 to TRBJ1-5; the D is unclear. The CDR3 covers 15 residues. CDR1 and CDR2 from the germline V gene are SGHTS and YDEGEE. Trimming stripped 2 bases from V and 5 bases from J, with 14 bases between. CDR3 DNA: TGTGCCAGCAGCTTTTCTGGCCCAGGTTATCAGCCCCAGCATTTT. This encodes CASSFSGPGYQPQHF.

This sequence joins TRBV7-3 and TRBJ2-1, with 11 bases matching TRBD1. Trimming cost V 5 bases and J 2 bases; bases outside gene matches: 11. Germline V CDR1 and CDR2: SGHTA, FQGTGA. The CDR3 spans 18 residues. The CDR3 sequence: CASSEGQGGVGPYNEQFF. As DNA, the CDR3 is TGTGCCAGCAGCGAGGGACAGGGGGGAGTCGGGCCCTACAATGAGCAGTTCTTC.

The chain joins TRBV7-9 to TRBJ2-1; tentatively, D is TRBD1 or TRBD2 (5 bases each). V was pared by 5 bases and J by 9 bases, with 23 bases between. This CDR3 is built from 16 residues. Germline assignment: CDR1 SEHNR and CDR2 FQNEAQ (reference sequence). CDR3 residues: CASSDTGKGARGEQFF. The CDR3 bases are TGTGCCAGCAGCGATACGGGAAAAGGGGCCCGGGGTGAGCAGTTCTTC.

J is TRBJ2-3 and V is TRBV9; D may be TRBD1 (6 bases). Germline V gene data show CDR1 as SGDLS and CDR2 as YYNGEE. The CDR3 loop spans 13 amino acids. With 3 bases removed from V and 4 bases from J, the gap between germline ends came to 9 bases. CDR3 in DNA: TGTGCCAGCAGCGGGGACATCGCAGATACGCAGTATTTT. Amino acids: CASSGDIADTQYF.

The chain has TRBV14 and TRBJ2-7; possibly TRBD1 for D (6 bases). CDR3 size: 15 residues. V was pared by 4 bases and J by 5 bases, with 18 bases between. In germline, CDR1 is SGHDN, CDR2 FVKESK. As DNA, the CDR3 is TGTGCCAGCAGCCCTCTCCAGGGGACGGGCAACGAGCAGTACTTC. It specifies CASSPLQGTGNEQYF.

The chain carries TRBV10-3 and TRBJ2-3; D gene unclear. The CDR3 runs to 13 residues. CDR1 is ENHRY and CDR2 is SYGVKD in the germline V gene. Trimming pared 5 bases from V and 5 bases from J, leaving 11 bases between. The CDR3 sequence is CAISFLLGDTQYF. Here the CDR3 DNA reads TGTGCCATCAGTTTTTTACTGGGAGATACGCAGTATTTT.

This clone was detected only once. The gene calls are TRBV27 and TRBJ2-7; D may be TRBD2 (6 bases). The CDR3 contains 13 residues. V dropped 8 bases and J dropped 3 bases, with 14 bases sitting between them. In germline, CDR1 is MNHEY, CDR2 SMNVEV (reference sequence). The CDR3 region has the DNA TGTGCCAGCGGAAGGACTATCTTCTACGAGCAGTACTTC. It yields the protein CASGRTIFYEQYF.

The chain combines TRBV2 with TRBJ1-2; D is uncertain. CDR3 length: 11 amino acids. CDR1 and CDR2 (germline): SNHLY, FYNNEI. Deletions cut 8 bases from V and 3 bases from J, with 7 bases between. CDR3 loop: CASGPYYGYTF. The DNA for the CDR3 is TGTGCCAGCGGACCATACTATGGCTACACCTTC.

V gene TRBV7-3 combines with J gene TRBJ2-6, with 8 bases aligning to TRBD1. The germline V gene has CDR1 SGHTA and CDR2 FQGTGA. Germline trimming cut 3 bases from V and 2 bases from J; bases unmatched to any gene: 6. The CDR3 sequence is 17 residues long. DNA of the CDR3: TGTGCCAGCAGCTTCGACAGGGGTTACGCTGGGGCCAACGTCCTGACTTTC. Encoded protein: CASSFDRGYAGANVLTF.